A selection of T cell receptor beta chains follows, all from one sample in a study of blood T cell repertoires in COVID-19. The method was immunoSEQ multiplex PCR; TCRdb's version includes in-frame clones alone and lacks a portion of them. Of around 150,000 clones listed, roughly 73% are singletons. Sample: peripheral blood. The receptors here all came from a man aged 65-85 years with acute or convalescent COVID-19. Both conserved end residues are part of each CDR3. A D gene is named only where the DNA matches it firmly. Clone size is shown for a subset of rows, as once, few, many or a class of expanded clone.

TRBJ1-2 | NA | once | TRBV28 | TGTGCCAGCAGTTGGACAGAAAGCTATGGCTACACCTTC | CASSWTESYGYTF
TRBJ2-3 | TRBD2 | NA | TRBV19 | TGTGCCAGTAGTTCCCGACTAGCTACAGATACGCAGTATTTT | CASSSRLATDTQYF
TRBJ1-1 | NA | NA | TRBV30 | TGTGCCTGGAGTGTACAAGGGGACACTGAAGCTTTCTTT | CAWSVQGDTEAFF
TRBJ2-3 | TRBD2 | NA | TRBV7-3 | TGTGCCAGCAGCTTATTGGCTAGCGGGAGCGGAGGCACAGATACGCAGTATTTT | CASSLLASGSGGTDTQYF
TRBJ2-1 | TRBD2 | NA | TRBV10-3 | TGTGCCAGCAATAGCGGGAGCTCCTACAATGAGCAGTTCTTC | CASNSGSSYNEQFF
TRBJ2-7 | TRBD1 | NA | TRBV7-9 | TGTGCCAGCAGCTTAGATCCCGGGACAGGGGTTGGCGAGCAGTACTTC | CASSLDPGTGVGEQYF
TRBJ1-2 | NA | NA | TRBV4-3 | TGCGCCAGCAGCCAAGCAACAGGGATCGAGCATGGCTACACCTTC | CASSQATGIEHGYTF
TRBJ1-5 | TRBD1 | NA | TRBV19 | TGTGCCAGTATGGGTCTGTGGGGACAGGGAGGCAACAATCAGCCCCAGCATTTT | CASMGLWGQGGNNQPQHF
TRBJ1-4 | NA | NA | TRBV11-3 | TGTGCCAGCAGCTTAGGGCAGAATGAAAAACTGTTTTTT | CASSLGQNEKLFF
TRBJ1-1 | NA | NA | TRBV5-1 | TGCGCCAGCAGCTTGCTCGGGAACACTGAAGCTTTCTTT | CASSLLGNTEAFF
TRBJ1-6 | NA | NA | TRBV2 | TGTGCCAGCAGTGAAAGACAGGTCACCTATAATTCACCCCTCCACTTT | CASSERQVTYNSPLHF
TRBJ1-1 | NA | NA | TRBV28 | TGTGCCAGCAGTTTAAACAGGGAGGCTTTCTTT | CASSLNREAFF
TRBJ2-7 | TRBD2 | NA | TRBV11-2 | TGTGCCAGCAGCCCACTTAGGCGGGGGTCCTACGAGCAGTACTTC | CASSPLRRGSYEQYF
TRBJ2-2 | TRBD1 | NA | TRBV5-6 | TGTGCCAGCAGCCTGGGACAGCTTAACACCGGGGAGCTGTTTTTT | CASSLGQLNTGELFF
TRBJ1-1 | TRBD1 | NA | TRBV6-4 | TGTGCCAGCAGTGACACTCAGGGGGCGCGGACTGAAGCTTTCTTT | CASSDTQGARTEAFF
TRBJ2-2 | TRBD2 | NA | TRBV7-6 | TGTGCCAGCAGCTTACTAGCGGGGGGGTCCTCGAACACCGGGGAGCTGTTTTTT | CASSLLAGGSSNTGELFF
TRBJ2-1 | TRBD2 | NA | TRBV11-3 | TGTGCCAGCAGCGAGAGCGGGGAAAGAACGGGGTTCTTC | CASSESGERTGFF
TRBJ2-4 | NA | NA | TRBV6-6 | TGTGCCAGCAGAACTGGGGGGACCACCCAGGCCATTCAGTACTTC | CASRTGGTTQAIQYF
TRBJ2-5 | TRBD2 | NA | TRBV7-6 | TGTGCCAGCAGCTTAAGCGGGAGCATACAAGAGACCCAGTACTTC | CASSLSGSIQETQYF
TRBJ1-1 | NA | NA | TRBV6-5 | TGTGCCAGCATTTACGGACCAGGGACTGAAGCTTTCTTT | CASIYGPGTEAFF
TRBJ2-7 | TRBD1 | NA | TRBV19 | TGTGCCAGTAGTAGACAGGGGATAGCCTACGAGCAGTACTTC | CASSRQGIAYEQYF
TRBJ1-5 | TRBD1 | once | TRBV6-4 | TGTGCCAGCAGTGCGACAGGGAATCAGCCCCAGCATTTT | CASSATGNQPQHF
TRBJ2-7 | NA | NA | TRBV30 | TGTGCCTGGACCGGCCCAGGGCCCCTCCACGAGCAGTACTTC | CAWTGPGPLHEQYF
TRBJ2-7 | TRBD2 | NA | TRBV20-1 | TGCAGTGCTAGTAAATCTAGCGGATTGTCCTACGAGCAGTACTTC | CSASKSSGLSYEQYF
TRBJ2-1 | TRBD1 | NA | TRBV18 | TGTGCCAGCTCACCACCCGGGACAGGGGGCCATGAGCAGTTCTTC | CASSPPGTGGHEQFF
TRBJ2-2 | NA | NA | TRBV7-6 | TGTGCCAGCAGCTTAGCAGGGGCGAACACCGGGGAGCTGTTTTTT | CASSLAGANTGELFF
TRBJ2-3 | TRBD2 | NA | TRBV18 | TGTGCCAGCTCACCCAATGGTCCAGCGGGGGTCACAGATACGCAGTATTTT | CASSPNGPAGVTDTQYF
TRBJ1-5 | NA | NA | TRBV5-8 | TGTGCCAGCAGCTTACGCAGGGGCAATCAGCCCCAGCATTTT | CASSLRRGNQPQHF
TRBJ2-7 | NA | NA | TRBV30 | TGTGCCTGGAGTGTAAGGACAGAGCAGTACTTC | CAWSVRTEQYF
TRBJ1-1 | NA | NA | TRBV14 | TGTGCCAGCAGCCTGGGGCCCGGAAAGAACACTGAAGCTTTCTTT | CASSLGPGKNTEAFF
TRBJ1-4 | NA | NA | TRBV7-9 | TGTGCCAGCAGTCAAGCGGGGGAAAAACTGTTTTTT | CASSQAGEKLFF
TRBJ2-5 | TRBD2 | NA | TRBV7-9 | TGTGCCAGCAGCTTACCCCGACTAGCGGGGGGCCTCCCAGAGACCCAGTACTTC | CASSLPRLAGGLPETQYF
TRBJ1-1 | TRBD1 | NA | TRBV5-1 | TGCGCCAGCAGCGGCAGTCTACAGGGGGCCTCTGAAGCTTTCTTT | CASSGSLQGASEAFF
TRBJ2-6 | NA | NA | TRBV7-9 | TGTGCCAGCAGCTTAGTGGTGAGAGGGGCCAACGTCCTGACTTTC | CASSLVVRGANVLTF
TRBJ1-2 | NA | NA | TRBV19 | TGTGCCAGTAGGGAATCGAACAGCTATGGCTACACCTTC | CASRESNSYGYTF
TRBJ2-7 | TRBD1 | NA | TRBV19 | TGTGCCACTCAGGGGGCCCTCTACGAGCAGTACTTC | CATQGALYEQYF
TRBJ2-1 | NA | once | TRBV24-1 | TGTGCCACCAGTGACAGGGGGAGGGAGCAGTTCTTC | CATSDRGREQFF
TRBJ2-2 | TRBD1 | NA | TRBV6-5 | TGTGCCAGCATGTACGCCAGGGGGACCGGGGAGCTGTTTTTT | CASMYARGTGELFF
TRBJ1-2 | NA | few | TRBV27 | TGTGCCAGCAGTTTAGACAGCCTCTATGGCTACACCTTC | CASSLDSLYGYTF